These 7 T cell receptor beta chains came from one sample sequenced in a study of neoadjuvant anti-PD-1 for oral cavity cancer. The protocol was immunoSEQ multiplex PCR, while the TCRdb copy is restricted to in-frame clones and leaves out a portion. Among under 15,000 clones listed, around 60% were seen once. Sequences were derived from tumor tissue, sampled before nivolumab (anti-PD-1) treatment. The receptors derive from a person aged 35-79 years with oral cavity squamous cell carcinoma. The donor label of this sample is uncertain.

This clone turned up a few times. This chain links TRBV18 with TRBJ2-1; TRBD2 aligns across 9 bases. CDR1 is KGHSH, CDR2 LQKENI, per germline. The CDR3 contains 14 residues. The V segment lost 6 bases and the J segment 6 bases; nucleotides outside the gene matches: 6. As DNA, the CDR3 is TGTGCCAGCTCGCCCGGGACTAGCTTCAATGAGCAGTTCTTC. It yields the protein CASSPGTSFNEQFF. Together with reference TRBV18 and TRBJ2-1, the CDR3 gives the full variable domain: NAGVMQNPRHLVRRRGQEARLRCSPMKGHSHVYWYRQLPEEGLKFMVYLQKENIIDESGMPKERFSAEFPKEGPSILRIQQVVRGDSAAYFCASSPGTSFNEQFFGPGTRLTVL.

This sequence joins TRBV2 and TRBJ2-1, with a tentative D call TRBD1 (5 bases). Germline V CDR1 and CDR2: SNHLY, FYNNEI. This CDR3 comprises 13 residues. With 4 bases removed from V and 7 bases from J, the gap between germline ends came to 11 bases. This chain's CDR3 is CASSGQGGNEQFF. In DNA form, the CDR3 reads TGTGCCAGCAGTGGTCAGGGTGGGAATGAGCAGTTCTTC.

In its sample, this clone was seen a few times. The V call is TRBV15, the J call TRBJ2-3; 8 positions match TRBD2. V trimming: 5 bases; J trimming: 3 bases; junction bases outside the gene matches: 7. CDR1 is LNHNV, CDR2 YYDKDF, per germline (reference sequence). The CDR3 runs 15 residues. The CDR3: CATSLGGAGTDTQYF. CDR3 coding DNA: TGTGCCACCAGCCTCGGGGGGGCGGGGACAGATACGCAGTATTTT.

CDR3 DNA sequence: TGCGCCAGCAGCTGGGATGGAGGGTACGAGCAGTACTTC. The encoded protein is CASSWDGGYEQYF. J is TRBJ2-7 and V is TRBV5-1; weak D call: TRBD2 (6 bases). The V gene's germline CDR1 is SGHRS and CDR2 YFSETQ. The CDR3 spans 13 residues. V lost 3 bases to trimming and J lost 4 bases, with 11 bases between them.

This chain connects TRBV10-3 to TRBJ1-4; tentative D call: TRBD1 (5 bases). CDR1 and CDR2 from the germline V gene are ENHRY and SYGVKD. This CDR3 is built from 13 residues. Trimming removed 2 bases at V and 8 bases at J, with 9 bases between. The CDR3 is CAISEQGGEKLFF. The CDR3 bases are TGTGCCATCAGTGAGCAGGGAGGGGAAAAACTGTTTTTT.

The CDR3 DNA follows: TGTGCCAGTCCCACCACCCCGGACAAGTCCTACGAGCAGTACTTC. This gives the protein CASPTTPDKSYEQYF. The rearrangement uses TRBV19 and TRBJ2-7, with a weak D call TRBD1 (5 bases). Trimming shortened V by 8 bases and J by 1 base, and 18 bases separated the two germline ends. The germline V gene has CDR1 LNHDA and CDR2 SQIVND (reference sequence). The CDR3 contains 15 residues.

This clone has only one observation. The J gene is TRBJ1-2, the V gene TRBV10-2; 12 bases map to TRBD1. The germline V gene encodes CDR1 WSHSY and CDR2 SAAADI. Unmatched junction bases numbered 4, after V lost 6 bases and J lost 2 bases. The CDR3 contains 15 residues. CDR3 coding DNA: TGCGCCAGCAGGAGGGACAGGGGGCTGAACTATGGCTACACCTTC. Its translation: CASRRDRGLNYGYTF.